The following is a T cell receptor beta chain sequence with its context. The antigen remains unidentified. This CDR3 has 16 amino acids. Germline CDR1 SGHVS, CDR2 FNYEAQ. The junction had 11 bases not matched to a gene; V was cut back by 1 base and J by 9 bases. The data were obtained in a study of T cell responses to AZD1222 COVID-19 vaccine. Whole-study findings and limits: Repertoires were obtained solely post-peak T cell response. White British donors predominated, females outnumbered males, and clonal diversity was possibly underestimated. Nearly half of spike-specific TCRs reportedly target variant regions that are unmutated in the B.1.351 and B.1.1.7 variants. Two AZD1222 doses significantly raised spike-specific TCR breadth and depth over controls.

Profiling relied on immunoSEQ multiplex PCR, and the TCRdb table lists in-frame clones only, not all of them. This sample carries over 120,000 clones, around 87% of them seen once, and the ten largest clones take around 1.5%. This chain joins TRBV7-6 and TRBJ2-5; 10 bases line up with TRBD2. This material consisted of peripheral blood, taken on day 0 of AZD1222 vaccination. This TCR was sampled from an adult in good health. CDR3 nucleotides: TGTGCCAGCAGCTTAGGGGTACTAGCGGGAAGTGGGGCCCAGTACTTC. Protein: CASSLGVLAGSGAQYF. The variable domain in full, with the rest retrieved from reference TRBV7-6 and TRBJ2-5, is GAGVSQSPRYKVTKRGQDVALRCDPISGHVSLYWYRQALGQGPEFLTYFNYEAQQDKSGLPNDRFSAERPEGSISTLTIQRTEQRDSAMYRCASSLGVLAGSGAQYFGPGTRLLVL.